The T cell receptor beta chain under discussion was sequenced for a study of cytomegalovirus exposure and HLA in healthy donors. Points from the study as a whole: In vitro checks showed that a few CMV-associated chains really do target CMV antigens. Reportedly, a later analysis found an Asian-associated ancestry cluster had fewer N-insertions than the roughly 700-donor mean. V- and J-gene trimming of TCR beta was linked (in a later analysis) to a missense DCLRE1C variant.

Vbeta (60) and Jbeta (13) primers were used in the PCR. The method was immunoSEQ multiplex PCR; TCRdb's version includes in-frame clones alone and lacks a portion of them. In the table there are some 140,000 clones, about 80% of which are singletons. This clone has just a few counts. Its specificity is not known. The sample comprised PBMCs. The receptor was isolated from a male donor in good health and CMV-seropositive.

The CDR3: CASSQGALFYEQYF. The CDR3 DNA follows: TGCGCCAGCAGCCAAGGGGCCCTGTTCTACGAGCAGTACTTC. The chain links TRBV4-1 to TRBJ2-7; D remains ambiguous. The CDR3 contains 14 residues. With 1 base removed from V and 3 bases from J, the gap between germline ends came to 10 bases. Germline V gives CDR1 MGHRA, CDR2 YSYEKL.